This TCR beta chain appears in the sequencing data of a study of cytomegalovirus exposure and HLA in healthy donors. CDR1 and CDR2 from the germline V gene are SGHDT and YYEEEE. This CDR3 is built from 14 residues. Germline trimming cut 4 bases from V and 1 base from J; bases unmatched to any gene: 2. Primers: 60 Vbeta forward and 13 Jbeta reverse. Data came from immunoSEQ multiplex PCR; TCRdb stores just in-frame clones and leaves some out. In the table there are 120,000 or so clones, around four fifths of which are singletons. The receptor comes from a woman between 40 and 50 years old in good health and CMV-seropositive. This rearrangement joins TRBV5-6 to TRBJ1-5; 7 bases match TRBD1. Sequenced: PBMCs. CDR3 protein: CASSVTGSNQPQHF. The CDR3 region has the DNA TGTGCCAGCAGCGTGACAGGGAGCAATCAGCCCCAGCATTTT.